This note documents a single TCR beta chain sequence. V dropped 3 bases and J dropped 0; count of bases not matched to a gene: 5. Germline CDR1 is SGHRS and CDR2 is YFSETQ. The CDR3 has 15 amino acids. Methods used by the authors: Amplifying reference gene primers gave estimates of nucleated cell counts. The method was immunoSEQ multiplex PCR; TCRdb's version includes in-frame clones alone and lacks a portion of them. Clone size and V and J calls were adopted from that table, with D and trimming inferred from the DNA. The sample carries about 280,000 clones, 65% to 90% recorded once. The data derive from a study of blood T cell repertoires in COVID-19. Study background: Donors in the United States, Italy and Spain gave samples during acute or convalescent COVID-19. Sample material is recorded as cDNA or gDNA derived from T cells, B-cell-depleted T cells, or PBMCs.

The TCR comes from a man aged 45-65 years with active or convalescent COVID-19. Sequenced material: peripheral blood. The chain links TRBV5-1 to TRBJ1-1; 7 bases match TRBD1. DNA for the CDR3: TGCGCCAGCAGCTGGGACAGCCCCATGAACACTGAAGCTTTCTTT. Its translation: CASSWDSPMNTEAFF.